This TCR beta chain was sequenced in a study of shared clonotypes between healthy human individuals. As regards this clone: The target antigen is unknown. The same CDR3 arises from other DNA sequences in this sample as well.

The study, taken as a whole, reports: Among non-shared clonotypes, generation probabilities were lower than among those shared by all four donors.

CDR3 size: 15 residues. V was shortened by 1 base and J by 1 base, with 10 bases between the two germline ends. Germline V gives CDR1 SGHTA, CDR2 FQGTGA. Profiling relied on immunoSEQ multiplex PCR, and the TCRdb table lists in-frame clones only, not all of them. The sample carries approximately 2,200,000 clones, about 92% recorded once. Naive CD8 cells comprised CD45RO-negative, CCR7-positively selected cells, excluding terminally differentiated effector memory CD45RA+ cells. Sequencing was performed on naive CD8+ T cells from PBMCs. The chain links TRBV7-3 to TRBJ1-1, with D tentatively TRBD1 (5 bases). This TCR was recovered from a man aged 18-30 years in good health. Some clones in this sample may be carry-over from other donors' samples. CDR3 nucleotide sequence: TGTGCCAGCAGCTTAAGTGGGGGTGGGAACACTGAAGCTTTCTTT. The encoded protein is CASSLSGGGNTEAFF.